This T cell receptor beta chain was recovered during a study of T cells in localized non-small cell lung cancer. Repertoires were generated with immunoSEQ multiplex PCR, while TCRdb's copy carries only in-frame clones and drops some. The sample includes 70,000 to 95,000 clones, under 95% of them seen just once. Study-level points and caveats: Without multi-region sequencing, intratumor heterogeneity could not be excluded. Uninvolved adjacent lung showed the highest T cell clonality, exceeding tumor. Adjacent lung had a median around 50 of the 100 largest tumor clones.

As for this clone: Its antigen is not known.

This TCR came from a woman aged 35 to 70 with stage II squamous cell lung carcinoma. Sequencing was performed on PBMCs, taken before any cancer treatment.

CDR3 coding DNA: TGTGCCTGGAGTGTGGGACTAGCGGAAAATGAGCAGTTCTTC. It is translated as CAWSVGLAENEQFF. The chain combines TRBV30 with TRBJ2-1, with 11 bases fitting TRBD2. This CDR3 comprises 14 residues. From germline, CDR1 is GTSNPN and CDR2 SVGIG (reference sequence). The junction had 2 bases not matched to a gene; V was cut back by 0 bases and J by 7 bases.